This T cell receptor beta chain appears in the sequencing data of a study of Graves' ophthalmopathy and Graves' hyperthyroidism. The sequenced template was RNA, covering the TCR beta CDR3 region. First-round RT-PCR employed HTBI primers, with a second-round multiplex PCR after it. In TCRdb, the multiplex PCR reads were re-called with MiXCR into one record per CDR3 protein. This table holds over 650,000 distinct CDR3 sequences, about 41% found once. Germline CDR1 and CDR2: ENHRY and SYGVKD. The CDR3 loop spans 13 amino acids. Points from the study as a whole: Discrimination between ophthalmopathy and stable hyperthyroidism by a 13-signature model showed roughly 88% sensitivity and 75% to 84% specificity.

Remarks on this clonotype: Its target is not known. Germline is not matched at one junction end, which may reflect a read error.

None of the included patients had other autoimmune diseases, uncontrolled infections, pregnancy or lactation, as these led to exclusion. The chain recombines TRBV10-3 with TRBJ1-2; D is uncertain. The sample consisted of peripheral blood. The receptor was derived from an adult man with Graves' ophthalmopathy. Here the CDR3 reads CASSSFTSRGYTF. The DNA of the CDR3 is TGTGCCAGCAGTTCTTTTACGAGTCGCGGCTACACCTTC.